This T cell receptor beta chain emerged from a study of blood T cell repertoires in COVID-19. Overall study context: The study drew acute and convalescent COVID-19 samples from the United States, Italy and Spain. In each case, the material was cDNA or gDNA derived from T cells, B-cell-depleted T cells, or PBMCs.

Germline V gene sequence: CDR1 SGHRS, CDR2 YFSETQ. This CDR3 spans 16 amino acids. V trimming: 4 bases; J trimming: 0 bases; junction bases outside the gene matches: 3. Original handling: Reference gene primer amplification gave estimated nucleated cell counts. Using immunoSEQ multiplex PCR, the repertoire was profiled, and TCRdb retains in-frame clones only, with some absent. That table furnishes V, J and clone size, whereas the DNA furnished D and trimming. The table records roughly 320,000 clones, 70% to 90% of them present only once. This sequence was found in a man in his 70s with acute or convalescent COVID-19. Sequencing was performed on peripheral blood. The V and J genes are TRBV5-1 and TRBJ2-3, with TRBD2 identical over 12 bases. The CDR3 reads CASSPGTSGSTDTQYF. DNA of the CDR3: TGCGCCAGCAGCCCCGGGACTAGCGGGAGCACAGATACGCAGTATTTT.